This TCR beta chain was identified during a study of cytomegalovirus exposure and HLA in healthy donors (dated by TCRdb to the late 2010s). Background for the entire study: An earlier analysis of some 600 of the donors reported about 260 Gb of sequence data and 117 million unique TCR beta sequences obtained from approximately 180 million T cells. HLA typing covered class I and class II loci at four-digit resolution. The aim of the study was to test whether cataloging public T cell receptors could identify signatures of past pathogen exposure. Several DR-DQ haplotypes were treated as single units for association and clustering because of strong linkage in the cohort. Along with the approximately 600-subject first cohort, a separate validation cohort of roughly 110 different subjects was used. All discovery cohort repertoires had been generated using a single sequencing platform. The number of donors typed differed by locus, with 629-630 for A, B, C, DRB1 and DQB1, more than 500 for DQA1, 600 to 610 for DPA1, and around 430 for DPB1. A later genetic analysis took genome-wide SNP genotypes for about 65% of the 666 donors and used that subset as a discovery cohort. Among roughly 400 genotyped donors of the cohort, an average of roughly 230,000 unique TCR beta nucleotide sequences was sequenced per donor, of which approximately 19% were non-productive. In a later analysis, previously published TCR beta repertoires from 670 or so donors were re-analyzed and high-resolution HLA genotyping was added so that TCR occurrence patterns could be studied. The later analysis used no new phenotypic data to find candidate immune exposures, relying instead on TCR beta sequences and their occurrence across donors. To decide whether each TCR beta V gene segment behaved as functional or pseudogenic, an earlier analysis of approximately 620 of the donors relied on high-throughput TCR beta sequencing. The study combined high-throughput TCR immunosequencing, statistical association of individual TCRs with disease status, and machine learning to predict cytomegalovirus infection status. An early release covering approximately 600 HLA-typed donors comprised roughly 300 gigabases of sequencing data and tens of millions of unique TCR sequences. Among the roughly 380 genotyped donors, around 81% belonged to the genetic ancestry cluster associated with self-reported Caucasian donors. Donor age, sex, ethnicity and CMV serostatus were compiled together with the repertoire data. The T cell repertoires of 670 or so subjects were profiled by immunosequencing and related to cytomegalovirus serostatus.

Overall results and qualifications from the work: In a later analysis, over 15,000 TCR beta sequences were associated with specific HLA alleles at a false discovery rate of 0.05. Strong co-occurrence of HLA alleles, especially DR and DQ, made assigning TCR associations to individual alleles difficult. In vitro tests confirmed that a few of the cytomegalovirus-associated TCR beta chains recognize cytomegalovirus antigens. A further reported finding was that TCR beta sequences accurately predicted the HLA-A and HLA-B alleles for most subjects in the first cohort. In a later analysis, most CMV-associated TCR beta chains were found to appear HLA-restricted, with HLA associations seemingly driven largely by CMV exposure. Presence/absence analyses assumed roughly uniform sequencing depth across donors, an assumption that may not hold. The study listed 164 TCR beta chains as associated with cytomegalovirus. A later genetic analysis associated a missense DCLRE1C variant with V-gene and J-gene trimming of TCR beta chains, and an independent cohort replicated the association. Across donors, most TCR sequences were observed very rarely, whereas some public TCRs were present in many individuals. Because HLA typing was missing for some donors at each locus, association tests included only the typed subset. Linkage disequilibrium might explain the correlated functional status among segregating V segments, but an unknown experimental factor could not be ruled out. A later analysis reported that several top co-occurrence clusters appeared linked to parvovirus B19, influenza, CMV and Epstein-Barr virus. In a later analysis, the rate of TCR association differed among HLA loci, with DRB1 alleles having the most associated TCRs and HLA-C alleles having the fewest. A later analysis found that HLA-associated TCR beta chains were more clonally expanded and had lower generation probabilities than equally common non-associated chains. The earlier analysis of nearly 600 of the donors excluded 15 to 20 rarely observed V segments, including chromosome 9 orphons, because counts were too low. An earlier analysis of 450 to 750 of the donors showed that most TCR beta V segments appeared in productive rearrangements either about 87% or about 30% of the time, which broadly matched IMGT annotations. For the cohort, immune exposure information was limited to CMV serostatus. In both the original and validation cohorts, the classifier was reported to diagnose cytomegalovirus status with high specificity and sensitivity. A group of highly shared sequence variants was considered likely to be a technical artifact of the sequencing pipeline. The authors suggested that the approach could potentially be generalized to other disease states and immunological phenotypes. Only TCR beta chains were sequenced in this cohort, and the absence of alpha or paired-chain data limited detectable features. According to a later genetic analysis, donors in an Asian-associated ancestry cluster had fewer N-insertions in productive TCRs than the roughly 660-donor mean.

Worth noting for this clone: Its antigen is unknown. No base-level quality is on record; no much larger clone is a single base apart.

The cohort was made up of roughly 670 healthy bone marrow donors. Cohort members were all nominally healthy when sampled, although unrecorded immune exposures were likely present. The donor was CMV seronegative and belonged to the group of around 350 seronegative cohort members. Each donor provided a peripheral blood sample, and peripheral blood mononuclear cells were used for TCR beta sequencing. Genomic DNA was extracted from the blood cell samples with the Qiagen DNeasy Blood Extraction Kit. The method behind the library was the immunoSEQ multiplex PCR assay. A mixture of 60 forward primers for TCR Vbeta segments and 13 reverse primers for TCR Jbeta segments was used in the multiplex PCR. The CDR3 region of rearranged TCR beta genes was amplified from genomic DNA with a multiplex PCR assay. Amplified TCR beta libraries were sequenced as 87-base-pair reads on the Illumina HiSeq System. The study's processing was this. A later analysis tallied 75 million to 85 million unique TCR beta chains across the 666 repertoires, and about 12 million of those chains were shared by two or more donors. Raw reads were error-corrected and collapsed into unique sequences by a nearest-neighbor algorithm in which closely related sequences were merged to remove PCR and sequencing errors. CDR3 sequences were aligned to IMGT reference sequences to assign V, D and J gene segments. For a sequence to be retained, a match of at least six nucleotides was required to both a V gene segment and a J gene segment. A rearrangement counted as productive if the CDR3 had no stop codons and remained in frame with V and J, and every other rearrangement counted as non-productive. CDR3 was defined by IMGT convention, running from the second conserved V-encoded cysteine to the conserved J-encoded phenylalanine. In an earlier analysis of 500 to 650 of the donors, sequences lacking an unambiguous match to a single V gene segment were excluded. An earlier analysis of just under 600 of the donors called V segments functional above 56.7% productive rearrangements and segregating when the between-donor standard deviation exceeded 5%. A statistical classification framework was developed to diagnose cytomegalovirus status using the catalog of TCR beta chain sequences. In a later analysis, V and J genes were assigned by comparing TCR nucleotide sequences against IMGT/GENE-DB human TR gene sequences. Using the TCRdist pipeline, a later analysis assigned CDR3 sequences along with most-parsimonious VDJ recombination scenarios. In a later analysis, each TCR beta chain was defined by its CDR3 amino acid sequence together with its V-gene family, and reads lacking a unique V-gene family were excluded. In a later analysis, several hundred highly shared, low-generation-probability nucleotide sequences were removed to address suspected cross-contamination and a sequencing artifact. In a later analysis, a clonal expansion index for each public chain was calculated from normalized within-repertoire ranks of inferred template counts. In a later analysis, generation probabilities were computed with a VDJ recombination model fitted to out-of-frame rearrangements, and the resulting probabilities were checked against IGoR. In a later analysis, hypergeometric tests were used to score TCR-TCR, TCR-HLA and TCR-CMV co-occurrence, with a repertoire-size bias correction applied to TCR pairs. In a later analysis, false discovery rates were estimated by permuting HLA or CMV assignments 20 times. In a later analysis, co-occurring TCRs were grouped using DBSCAN, with TCRdist sequence similarity added in when clustering inside HLA-allele-positive subsets. For co-occurrence clustering, repertoires with fewer than 30,000 or more than 120,000 public chains were excluded, along with four to six repertoires with anomalous nucleotide sharing. The immuneACCESS repertoire file appears here via TCRdb, limited to in-frame rearrangements. These files lack a portion of the clones; in checked studies, under half of the deficit traces to unresolved V genes, and the cause of the others is not known. For V, J and clone size, that table is used; D and trimming come from the DNA. The sample data list roughly 200,000 clones, and 65% to 90% of these were observed just once. Over 2% of the sample lies in the top ten.

Sample: PBMCs. The origin of this receptor is a woman between 50 and 59 years old in good health and CMV-seronegative.

Here the CDR3 is given as CAWGSGRAREQYF. The DNA is as follows: TGTGCCTGGGGAAGCGGGAGGGCTCGCGAGCAGTACTTC. The receptor chain draws on TRBV30 and TRBJ2-7, with 10 bases aligning to TRBD2. Counted from cysteine to phenylalanine, this CDR3 has 13 amino acids. The read is trimmed to its CDR3 DNA, 39 bases read in frame from base 1. Compared with germline, V lacks 5 bases and J lacks 6 bases; bases without a gene match: 7. CDR1 GTSNPN and CDR2 SVGIG are derived from the germline V gene (reference sequence).